Below are 18 T cell receptor beta chains sequenced from a single sample in a study of blood T cell repertoires in COVID-19. Using immunoSEQ multiplex PCR, the repertoire was profiled, and TCRdb retains in-frame clones only, with some absent. Of approximately 480,000 clones in the sample, 85% to 90% were seen once. Sequences were obtained from peripheral blood. The receptors derive from a young man with COVID-19, enrolled during active disease.

The chain joins TRBV9 to TRBJ1-2, with TRBD1 as a possible D gene (5 bases). Germline V gives CDR1 SGDLS, CDR2 YYNGEE. V dropped 3 bases and J dropped 6 bases, with 12 bases sitting between them. There are 13 residues in the CDR3. In DNA, the CDR3 is TGTGCCAGCAGCGCCACGACAGTAGATGGCTACACCTTC. Translation: CASSATTVDGYTF.

The chain carries TRBV5-1 and TRBJ1-1; tentatively, D is TRBD1 (5 bases). The V gene lost 7 bases and the J gene lost 1 base, with 8 bases spanning the gap. CDR1 and CDR2 (germline): SGHRS, YFSETQ. The length of the CDR3 is 12 residues. The DNA for the CDR3 is TGCGCCAGCTCGCAGGGGAACACTGAAGCTTTCTTT. This gives the protein CASSQGNTEAFF.

The chain combines TRBV7-9 with TRBJ2-7; 9 bases match TRBD1. This CDR3 is 17 amino acids long. J lost 0 bases, V lost 4 bases, and 10 bases had no gene match. Germline-derived CDR1 and CDR2 are SEHNR and FQNEAQ (reference sequence). CDR3 in DNA: TGTGCCAGCAGCTACACAGGGGGCTTTTCAAGCTCCTACGAGCAGTACTTC. It encodes CASSYTGGFSSSYEQYF.

In its sample, this clone was seen a few times. The J gene is TRBJ1-5, the V gene TRBV27; 7 bases fit TRBD1. The germline CDR1 and CDR2 sequences are MNHEY and SMNVEV (reference sequence). Losses at the gene ends were 5 bases for V and 5 bases for J; bases not matched to a gene: 9. CDR3 length: 15 residues. The CDR3 sequence is CASSPTGVVDQPQHF. In DNA form, the CDR3 reads TGTGCCAGCAGTCCAACAGGGGTTGTCGATCAGCCCCAGCATTTT.

The chain recombines TRBV29-1 with TRBJ2-3, with TRBD2 identical over 7 bases. Germline V gives CDR1 SQVTM, CDR2 ANQGSEA. Trimming took 4 bases from V and 4 from J; bases not matched to a gene: 14. This CDR3 comprises 16 residues. The CDR3 loop reads CSVGGRAAGVADTQYF. CDR3 DNA sequence: TGCAGCGTTGGGGGCCGAGCGGCGGGAGTTGCAGATACGCAGTATTTT.

The CDR3, as DNA: TGTGCCAGCAGTACCAGCCAGGGGAATGAGCAGTTCTTC. Translated, it gives CASSTSQGNEQFF. The V gene is TRBV7-3, the J gene TRBJ2-1, with D possibly being TRBD1 (6 bases). Germline lookup yields CDR1 SGHTA and CDR2 FQGTGA. This CDR3 comprises 13 residues. Trimming removed 6 bases at V and 7 bases at J, with 13 bases between.

This rearrangement joins TRBV18 to TRBJ2-5, with D possibly TRBD2 on 5 matching bases. This CDR3 spans 14 amino acids. The ends were cut back, 2 bases at V and 1 base at J, with 8 bases in the middle. Germline-derived CDR1 and CDR2 are KGHSH and LQKENI. CDR3 residues: CASSPRGLQETQYF. CDR3 coding DNA: TGTGCCAGCTCACCAAGAGGGCTCCAAGAGACCCAGTACTTC. Complete variable domain (other parts from reference TRBV18 and TRBJ2-5): NAGVMQNPRHLVRRRGQEARLRCSPMKGHSHVYWYRQLPEEGLKFMVYLQKENIIDESGMPKERFSAEFPKEGPSILRIQQVVRGDSAAYFCASSPRGLQETQYFGPGTRLLVL.

This clone was seen only once. V is TRBV11-2 and J is TRBJ2-1; 7 bases are shared with TRBD2. The V gene's germline CDR1 is SGHAT and CDR2 FQNNGV. Trimming removed 4 bases from V and 0 bases from J; junction bases left unmatched: 9. CDR3 length: 17 residues. DNA for the CDR3: TGTGCCAGCAGCTCGCGAGCGGGGAGGAGCTCCTACAATGAGCAGTTCTTC. Residues: CASSSRAGRSSYNEQFF.

The rearrangement joins TRBV27 to TRBJ1-1; 9 bases fit TRBD1. The CDR3 loop spans 14 amino acids. Looked up from germline, CDR1 is MNHEY and CDR2 is SMNVEV (reference sequence). V gave up 4 bases and J gave up 8 bases; unmatched junction bases: 8. CDR3 loop: CASSSFGQGMEAFF. CDR3 DNA sequence: TGTGCCAGCAGTTCCTTCGGACAGGGGATGGAAGCTTTCTTT.

This chain joins TRBV6-5 and TRBJ2-7; no clear D. The CDR3 is 14 amino acids. V lost 6 bases and J lost 3, with 15 bases in between. Germline lookup yields CDR1 MNHEY and CDR2 SVGAGI. The CDR3 DNA sequence: TGTGCCAGCAGCAGTGTTAACAGAAACTACGAGCAGTACTTC. This translates into CASSSVNRNYEQYF.

The genes are TRBV14 and TRBJ1-1; D ambiguous. Germline assignment: CDR1 SGHDN and CDR2 FVKESK. This CDR3 has 16 residues. V was shortened by 6 bases and J by 2 bases, with 19 bases between the two germline ends. CDR3 nucleotides: TGTGCCAGCAGTGGAACAGCCATTTCCTTCAACACTGAAGCTTTCTTT. Amino acids: CASSGTAISFNTEAFF.

The genes are TRBV19 and TRBJ1-1, with D possibly TRBD1 on 6 matching bases. Germline V gene sequence: CDR1 LNHDA, CDR2 SQIVND (reference sequence). Trimming cost V 6 bases and J 7 bases, with 12 bases left between them. CDR3 length: 12 amino acids. The CDR3 nucleotides are TGTGCCAGTAGCACCCTACAGGGTGAAGCTTTCTTT. It specifies CASSTLQGEAFF.

This chain links TRBV19 with TRBJ1-5; TRBD1 aligns across 7 bases. The CDR3 is 12 amino acids. The V segment lost 7 bases and the J segment 6 bases; nucleotides outside the gene matches: 3. CDR1 LNHDA and CDR2 SQIVND come from the germline V gene (reference sequence). CDR3 residues: CASKAGGQPQHF. CDR3 nucleotides: TGTGCCAGTAAGGCAGGGGGTCAGCCCCAGCATTTT.

The V call is TRBV27, the J call TRBJ1-1, with D possibly TRBD1 on 5 matching bases. This CDR3 comprises 13 residues. CDR1 is MNHEY and CDR2 is SMNVEV in the germline V gene (reference sequence). Trimming removed 3 bases from V and 5 bases from J, with 10 bases in between. CDR3 sequence: CASSFRGYTEAFF. CDR3 nucleotides: TGTGCCAGCAGTTTCCGGGGGTATACTGAAGCTTTCTTT.

Of note for this clone: The sample holds other DNA sequences that translate to the same CDR3. The CDR3 DNA is TGTGCCAGCTCACCAGGGGGGGAGACCCAGTACTTC. This translates into CASSPGGETQYF. The chain couples TRBV18 to TRBJ2-5, with a tentative D call TRBD2 (6 bases). CDR1 and CDR2 from the germline V gene are KGHSH and LQKENI. The germline V and J ends were trimmed by 2 bases and 5 bases, with 6 bases remaining between them. The CDR3 length is 12 residues. The full variable domain, in which reference TRBV18 and TRBJ2-5 provide the parts outside the CDR3, is NAGVMQNPRHLVRRRGQEARLRCSPMKGHSHVYWYRQLPEEGLKFMVYLQKENIIDESGMPKERFSAEFPKEGPSILRIQQVVRGDSAAYFCASSPGGETQYFGPGTRLLVL.

The J gene is TRBJ2-4, the V gene TRBV15, with D tentatively TRBD2 (7 bases). This CDR3 is 16 amino acids long. The V end lost 0 bases, the J end lost 5 bases, and 14 bases lay between the germline ends. Germline CDR1 LNHNV, CDR2 YYDKDF (reference sequence). In DNA form, the CDR3 reads TGTGCCACCAGCAGAGATAGGGGGGGCTACGAAAACATTCAGTACTTC. As protein: CATSRDRGGYENIQYF.

The chain uses TRBV5-1 and TRBJ1-1, with D unclear. Trimming pared 1 base from V and 0 bases from J, leaving 7 bases between. The germline V gene has CDR1 SGHRS and CDR2 YFSETQ. The CDR3 has 14 amino acids. The CDR3 DNA reads as TGCGCCAGCAGCTTGACAACAATGAACACTGAAGCTTTCTTT. It encodes CASSLTTMNTEAFF.

The rearrangement joins TRBV28 to TRBJ2-2; no firm D call. V gave up 5 bases and J gave up 2 bases, with 6 bases separating them. Germline V gene data show CDR1 as MDHEN and CDR2 as SYDVKM. This CDR3 has 13 amino acids. The CDR3 sequence is CASSNINTGELFF. In nucleotides, the CDR3 is TGTGCCAGCAGTAACATAAACACCGGGGAGCTGTTTTTT.